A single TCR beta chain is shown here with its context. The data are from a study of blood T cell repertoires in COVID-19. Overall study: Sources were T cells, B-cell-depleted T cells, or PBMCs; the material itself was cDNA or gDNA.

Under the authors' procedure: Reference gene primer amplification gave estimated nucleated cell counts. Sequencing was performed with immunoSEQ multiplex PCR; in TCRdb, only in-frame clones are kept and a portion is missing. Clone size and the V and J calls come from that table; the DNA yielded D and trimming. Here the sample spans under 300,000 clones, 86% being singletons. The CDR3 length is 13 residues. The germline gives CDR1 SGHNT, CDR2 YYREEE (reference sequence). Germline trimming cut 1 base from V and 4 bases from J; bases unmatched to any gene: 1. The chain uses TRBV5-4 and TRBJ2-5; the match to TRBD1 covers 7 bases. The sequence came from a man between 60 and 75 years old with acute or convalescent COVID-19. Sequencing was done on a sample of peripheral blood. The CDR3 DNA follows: TGTGCCAGCAGCTTGACAGGGGCAGAGACCCAGTACTTC. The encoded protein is CASSLTGAETQYF.